A single sample is the source of the 6 T cell receptor beta chains below, sequenced in a study of regulatory T cells in long-lasting Graves disease. Through Arm-PCR of CDR3 regions and iRepertoire HTBI primers, TCR beta libraries were built. TCRdb ran MiXCR on the multiplex PCR reads and lists one entry per CDR3 protein. The sample yields approximately 460,000 distinct CDR3 sequences, approximately 16% seen once. Time point meaning: newly diagnosed GD, antithyroid drugs for less than 3 months. Making the TCR library involved RNA that had been extracted from PBMCs. This sample was shared with a second study, whose subject was T cells in Graves' hyperthyroidism and ophthalmopathy.

The sequences come from peripheral blood mononuclear cells (PBMCs), collected at new diagnosis, from a patient treated with antithyroid drugs. These receptors were taken from a woman aged 25 to 39 with Graves disease.

This clonotype appeared many times. The genes are TRBV5-8 and TRBJ2-2; D is ambiguous. Trimming left V 2 bases short and J 2 bases short, with 16 bases between. This CDR3 region has 17 residues. Looked up from germline, CDR1 is SGHTS and CDR2 is YDEGEE. The CDR3 sequence is CASSLDLPNSNTGELFF. The DNA of the CDR3 is TGTGCCAGCAGCTTAGATCTCCCAAACTCCAACACCGGGGAGCTGTTTTTT.

This clonotype has a count of ten or more. This chain joins TRBV20-1 and TRBJ2-7, with D perhaps matching TRBD1 (6 bases). This CDR3 has 16 residues. The germline CDR1 and CDR2 sequences are DFQATT and SNEGSKA (reference sequence). Deletions cut 0 bases from V and 1 base from J, with 16 bases between. The CDR3 region has the DNA TGCAGTGCTAGAGATCAAGGTACAGGGCCTTCCTACGAGCAGTACTTC. Amino acids: CSARDQGTGPSYEQYF.

This clonotype showed up just a few times. The chain joins TRBV20-1 to TRBJ2-3; 11 bases match TRBD2. Germline V gene data show CDR1 as DFQATT and CDR2 as SNEGSKA (reference sequence). CDR3 length: 13 amino acids. Trimming removed 3 bases from V and 4 bases from J; junction bases left unmatched: 0. CDR3 amino acids: CSARTSGADTQYF. The CDR3 DNA reads as TGCAGTGCTAGGACTAGCGGGGCAGATACGCAGTATTTT.

The genes are TRBV4-3 and TRBJ2-3, with a tentative D call TRBD2 (5 bases). Germline assignment: CDR1 LGHNA and CDR2 YSLEER. CDR3 length: 15 residues. The V and J ends lost 4 bases and 2 bases respectively, with 13 bases between them. CDR3 region: CASSPYRGSTDTQYF. The DNA of the CDR3 is TGCGCCAGCAGCCCCTACCGGGGATCCACAGATACGCAGTATTTT.

This clonotype showed up many times. The gene calls are TRBV28 and TRBJ1-5; 7 bases match TRBD1. V shed 5 bases and J 6 bases; nucleotides not matched to a gene: 10. This CDR3 contains 15 residues. Germline CDR1 and CDR2: MDHEN and SYDVKM. The CDR3: CASSPPGGGVQPQHF. CDR3 nucleotide sequence: TGTGCCAGCAGTCCCCCAGGGGGGGGGGTTCAGCCCCAGCATTTT. Together with reference TRBV28 and TRBJ1-5, the CDR3 gives the full variable domain: DVKVTQSSRYLVKRTGEKVFLECVQDMDHENMFWYRQDPGLGLRLIYFSYDVKMKEKGDIPEGYSVSREKKERFSLILESASTNQTSMYLCASSPPGGGVQPQHFGDGTRLSIL.

On this clonotype itself: Given a much more abundant clone one base away, this may be a read error. The chain couples TRBV7-9 to TRBJ2-7; D might be TRBD1 or TRBD2, each matching 7 bases. CDR1 is SEHNR, CDR2 FQNEAQ, per germline (reference sequence). The CDR3 consists of 17 residues. This CDR3 reads CASSQDGGTAHPYELYF. In DNA form, the CDR3 reads TGTGCCAGCAGCCAAGACGGGGGGACAGCACACCCTTACGAGCTGTACTTC.